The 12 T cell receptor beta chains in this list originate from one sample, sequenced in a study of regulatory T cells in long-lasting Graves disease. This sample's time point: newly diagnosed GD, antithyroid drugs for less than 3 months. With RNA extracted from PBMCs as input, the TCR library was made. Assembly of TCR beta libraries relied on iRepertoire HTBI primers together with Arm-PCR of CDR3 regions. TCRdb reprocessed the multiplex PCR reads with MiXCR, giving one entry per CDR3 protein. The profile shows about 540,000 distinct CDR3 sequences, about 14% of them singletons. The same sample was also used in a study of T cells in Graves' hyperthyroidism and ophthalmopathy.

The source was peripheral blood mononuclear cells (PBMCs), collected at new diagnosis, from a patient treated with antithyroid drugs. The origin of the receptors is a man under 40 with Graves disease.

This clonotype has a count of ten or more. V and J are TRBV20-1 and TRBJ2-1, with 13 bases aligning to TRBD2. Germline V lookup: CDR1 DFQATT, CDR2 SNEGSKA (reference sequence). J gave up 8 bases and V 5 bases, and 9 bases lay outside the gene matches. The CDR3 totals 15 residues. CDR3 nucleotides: TGCAGTGCTGGACTAGCGGGAGACAAATGGGATGAGCAGTTCTTC. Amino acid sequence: CSAGLAGDKWDEQFF.

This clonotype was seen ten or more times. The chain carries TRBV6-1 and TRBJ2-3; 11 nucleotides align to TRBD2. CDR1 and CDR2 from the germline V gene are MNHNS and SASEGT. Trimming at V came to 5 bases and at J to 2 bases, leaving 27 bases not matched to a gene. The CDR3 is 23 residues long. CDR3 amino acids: CASSHRRQGRGGTSGPHTDTQYF. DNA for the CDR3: TGTGCCAGCAGTCACCGGCGACAGGGGAGGGGAGGGACTAGCGGACCTCACACAGATACGCAGTATTTT.

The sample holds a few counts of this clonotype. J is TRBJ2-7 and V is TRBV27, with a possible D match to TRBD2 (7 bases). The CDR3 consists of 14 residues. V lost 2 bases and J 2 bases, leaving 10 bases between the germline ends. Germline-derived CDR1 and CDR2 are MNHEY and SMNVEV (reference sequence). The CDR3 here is CASSLRGATYEQYF. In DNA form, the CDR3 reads TGTGCCAGCAGTTTACGGGGGGCGACCTACGAGCAGTACTTC.

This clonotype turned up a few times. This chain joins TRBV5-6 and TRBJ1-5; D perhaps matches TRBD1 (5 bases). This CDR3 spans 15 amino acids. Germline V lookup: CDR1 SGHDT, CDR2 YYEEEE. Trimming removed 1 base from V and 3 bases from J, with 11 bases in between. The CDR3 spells CASSLTGGYNQPQHF. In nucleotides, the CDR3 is TGTGCCAGCAGCTTGACAGGAGGGTACAATCAGCCCCAGCATTTT. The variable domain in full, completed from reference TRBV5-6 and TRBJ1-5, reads DAGVTQSPTHLIKTRGQQVTLRCSPKSGHDTVSWYQQALGQGPQFIFQYYEEEERQRGNFPDRFSGHQFPNYSSELNVNALLLGDSALYLCASSLTGGYNQPQHFGDGTRLSIL.

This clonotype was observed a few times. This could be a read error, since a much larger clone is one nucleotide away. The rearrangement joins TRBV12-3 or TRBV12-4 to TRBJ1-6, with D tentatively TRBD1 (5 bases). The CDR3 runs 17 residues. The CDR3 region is CTSSLAPGTSYNSPLHF. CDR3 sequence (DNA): TGTACCAGCAGTTTAGCCCCCGGGACCTCCTATAATTCACCCCTCCACTTT.

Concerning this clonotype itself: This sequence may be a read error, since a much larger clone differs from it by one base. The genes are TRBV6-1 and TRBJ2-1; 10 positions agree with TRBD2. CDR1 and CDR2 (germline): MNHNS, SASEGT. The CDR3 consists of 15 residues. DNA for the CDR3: TGTGCCAGCAGGGGACTAGCGCAGGAGGGCAATGGGCAGTTCTTC. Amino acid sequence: CASRGLAQEGNGQFF.

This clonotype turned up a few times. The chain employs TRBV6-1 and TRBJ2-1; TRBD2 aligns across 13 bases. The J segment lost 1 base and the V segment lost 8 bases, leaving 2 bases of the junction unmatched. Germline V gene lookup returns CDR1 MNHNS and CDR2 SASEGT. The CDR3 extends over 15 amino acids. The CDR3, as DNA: TGTGCCAGCCAGGGACTAGCGGGGTCCTACAATGAGCAGTTCTTC. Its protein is CASQGLAGSYNEQFF.

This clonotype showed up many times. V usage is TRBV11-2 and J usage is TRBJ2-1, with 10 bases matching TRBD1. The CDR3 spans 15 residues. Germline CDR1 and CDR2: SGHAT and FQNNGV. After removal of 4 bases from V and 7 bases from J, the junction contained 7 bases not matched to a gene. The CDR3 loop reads CASSSDRGWRNEQFF. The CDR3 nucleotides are TGTGCCAGCAGCTCGGACAGGGGGTGGAGGAATGAGCAGTTCTTC.

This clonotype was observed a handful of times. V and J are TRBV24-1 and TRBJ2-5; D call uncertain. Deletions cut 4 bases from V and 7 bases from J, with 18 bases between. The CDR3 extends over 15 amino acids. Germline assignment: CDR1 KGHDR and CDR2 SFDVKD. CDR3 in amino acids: CATSENSPLGWTQYF. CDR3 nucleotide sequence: TGTGCCACCAGTGAGAACAGTCCCCTCGGTTGGACCCAGTACTTC.

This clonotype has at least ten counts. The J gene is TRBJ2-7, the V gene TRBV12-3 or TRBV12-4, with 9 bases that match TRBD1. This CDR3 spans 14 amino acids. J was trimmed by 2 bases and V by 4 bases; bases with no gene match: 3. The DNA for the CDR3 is TGTGCCAGCAGTTGGGGACAGGGAACCTACGAGCAGTACTTC. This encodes CASSWGQGTYEQYF.

The CDR3 spells CASSVGVGYGNTIYF. The CDR3 coding sequence is TGTGCCAGCAGCGTTGGGGTCGGATATGGAAACACCATATATTTT. The gene calls are TRBV9 and TRBJ1-3; D gene uncertain. The CDR3 length is 15 residues. The germline CDR1 and CDR2 sequences are SGDLS and YYNGEE. The V gene lost 2 bases and the J gene lost 3 bases, with 12 bases spanning the gap.

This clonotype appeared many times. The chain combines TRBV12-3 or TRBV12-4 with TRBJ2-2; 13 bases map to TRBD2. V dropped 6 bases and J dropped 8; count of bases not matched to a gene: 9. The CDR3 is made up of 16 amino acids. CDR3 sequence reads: CASSGTSGTFGGELFF. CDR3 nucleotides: TGTGCCAGCAGCGGGACTAGCGGGACCTTCGGGGGGGAGCTGTTTTTT.